What follows are 14 T cell receptor beta chains derived from one specimen sequenced in a study of T cell responses to AZD1222 COVID-19 vaccine. Method: immunoSEQ multiplex PCR; TCRdb's copy keeps in-frame clones and lacks some. This sample has about 120,000 clones, with around 90% found just once. The material was peripheral blood, obtained on day 0 of AZD1222 vaccination. These receptors were obtained from an adult in good health.

This chain joins TRBV28 and TRBJ1-5; D gene unclear. The CDR3 length is 15 residues. Germline lookup yields CDR1 MDHEN and CDR2 SYDVKM. V was pared by 4 bases and J by 4 bases, with 14 bases between. The CDR3 is CASSSPQWKNQPQHF. In nucleotides, the CDR3 is TGTGCCAGCAGTTCTCCACAGTGGAAAAATCAGCCCCAGCATTTT.

CDR3 sequence reads: CASSEAMTGRGEKLFF. The CDR3 coding sequence is TGTGCCAGCAGTGAAGCTATGACAGGGAGAGGCGAAAAACTGTTTTTT. The chain has TRBV6-1 and TRBJ1-4; 7 bases fit TRBD1. This CDR3 comprises 16 residues. Trimming removed 0 bases from V and 8 bases from J; junction bases left unmatched: 9. From germline, CDR1 is MNHNS and CDR2 SASEGT.

J is TRBJ1-6 and V is TRBV2; no reliable D call. Trimming took off 3 bases at V and 6 bases at J, with 0 bases between the two ends. The CDR3 totals 11 residues. CDR1 and CDR2 from the germline V gene are SNHLY and FYNNEI. Written as DNA, the CDR3 is TGTGCCAGCAGTGATAATTCACCCCTCCACTTT. Amino acid sequence: CASSDNSPLHF.

In this sample, this clone turned up once. V gene TRBV29-1 combines with J gene TRBJ2-2, with 9 bases that match TRBD1. Losses at the gene ends were 2 bases for V and 5 bases for J; bases not matched to a gene: 6. Germline values: CDR1 SQVTM, CDR2 ANQGSEA. CDR3 length equals 15 residues. This CDR3 reads CSVELWDRVTGELFF. In DNA form, the CDR3 reads TGCAGCGTTGAATTGTGGGACAGGGTTACCGGGGAGCTGTTTTTT.

The chain joins TRBV13 to TRBJ2-1, with D uncertain. Germline V lookup: CDR1 PRHDT, CDR2 FYEKMQ (reference sequence). The CDR3 contains 13 residues. V gave up 0 bases and J gave up 7 bases, with 7 bases separating them. In DNA, the CDR3 is TGTGCCAGCAGCTTAGGCGCCAGGAATGAGCAGTTCTTC. Its protein is CASSLGARNEQFF.

The chain employs TRBV6-6 and TRBJ2-3, with 9 bases lining up with TRBD1. CDR1 is MNHNY and CDR2 is SVGAGI in the germline V gene (reference sequence). The ends lost 5 bases at V and 2 bases at J; junction bases unmatched: 5. This CDR3 is 15 amino acids long. In DNA form, the CDR3 reads TGTGCCAGCAGTGCTGGGACAGGGAACACAGATACGCAGTATTTT. Translated, it gives CASSAGTGNTDTQYF.

V and J are TRBV5-1 and TRBJ2-5; TRBD1 matches at 10 bases. The germline V gene has CDR1 SGHRS and CDR2 YFSETQ. With 0 bases clipped from V and 3 bases from J, the junction kept 5 bases outside the gene matches. The CDR3 spans 16 residues. The CDR3 coding sequence is TGCGCCAGCAGCTTGGGAACCGGGACAGGGGAAGAGACCCAGTACTTC. It is translated as CASSLGTGTGEETQYF.

This chain joins TRBV4-1 and TRBJ1-2, with a weak D call TRBD1 (5 bases). This CDR3 region has 18 residues. V lost 4 bases and J lost 4, with 25 bases in between. In germline, CDR1 is MGHRA, CDR2 YSYEKL. CDR3 amino acids: CASSPRARAPFLGYGYTF. The CDR3 DNA sequence: TGCGCCAGCAGCCCTAGGGCCAGGGCCCCTTTTCTAGGCTATGGCTACACCTTC.

The V and J genes are TRBV3-1 (or the pseudogene TRBV3-2) and TRBJ2-1; tentative D call: TRBD1 (5 bases). This CDR3 region has 15 residues. V shed 3 bases and J shed 0 bases, with 9 bases lying between them. Germline lookup yields CDR1 LGHDT and CDR2 YNNKEL (reference sequence). CDR3 sequence reads: CASSHDSSSYNEQFF. CDR3 nucleotide sequence: TGTGCCAGCAGCCACGACAGCTCCTCCTACAATGAGCAGTTCTTC.

The rearrangement links TRBV28 to TRBJ1-2; no clear D. The V end lost 7 bases, the J end lost 0 bases, and 12 bases lay between the germline ends. The CDR3 has 14 amino acids. In germline, CDR1 is MDHEN, CDR2 SYDVKM. Here the CDR3 reads CASISGTSNYGYTF. The CDR3 DNA sequence: TGTGCCAGCATCTCGGGCACTTCTAACTATGGCTACACCTTC.

This clone has only one observation. The CDR3: CASSEFSGRVGLNTEAFF. In nucleotides, the CDR3 is TGTGCCAGCAGTGAATTTTCAGGCAGGGTGGGTTTGAACACTGAAGCTTTCTTT. The rearrangement joins TRBV6-1 to TRBJ1-1, with D perhaps TRBD1 (5 bases). Deletions cut 2 bases from V and 0 bases from J, with 19 bases between. Germline assignment: CDR1 MNHNS and CDR2 SASEGT. The CDR3 loop spans 18 amino acids.

The chain is built from TRBV28 and TRBJ2-1, with D unresolved. CDR1 is MDHEN, CDR2 SYDVKM, per germline. This CDR3 is built from 12 residues. The ends were cut back, 4 bases at V and 6 bases at J, with 7 bases in the middle. In DNA, the CDR3 is TGTGCCAGCAGTTCCCAACTCAATGAGCAGTTCTTC. Its protein product is CASSSQLNEQFF.

The V call is TRBV5-1, the J call TRBJ1-1; perhaps TRBD1 as D (5 bases). Germline values: CDR1 SGHRS, CDR2 YFSETQ. The CDR3 loop spans 15 amino acids. Trimming removed 0 bases at V and 1 base at J, with 10 bases between. In DNA form, the CDR3 reads TGCGCCAGCAGCTTGGTTGCCGGACAGAACACTGAAGCTTTCTTT. It codes for CASSLVAGQNTEAFF. Full variable domain (remainder filled in from reference TRBV5-1 and TRBJ1-1): KAGVTQTPRYLIKTRGQQVTLSCSPISGHRSVSWYQQTPGQGLQFLFEYFSETQRNKGNFPGRFSGRQFSNSRSEMNVSTLELGDSALYLCASSLVAGQNTEAFFGQGTRLTVV.

The J gene is TRBJ1-2, the V gene TRBV4-1; the D gene is possibly TRBD1 (6 bases). With 1 base removed from V and 0 bases from J, the gap between germline ends came to 15 bases. The CDR3 extends over 17 amino acids. The germline V gene encodes CDR1 MGHRA and CDR2 YSYEKL. The CDR3 spells CASSQVGRGRANYGYTF. The CDR3 nucleotides are TGCGCCAGCAGCCAAGTGGGGAGGGGGAGAGCTAACTATGGCTACACCTTC.